The next 11 T cell receptor beta chains were all read from a single sample in a study of T cell clonality in common variable immunodeficiency. Method: immunoSEQ multiplex PCR; TCRdb's copy keeps in-frame clones and lacks some. The profile covers approximately 44,000 clones, none occurring a single time. Material for sequencing was peripheral blood mononuclear cells. These receptors all stem from a person aged 18 to 70 in good health.

This clone was seen ten or more times. The CDR3 end is not reached by the read, which stops 3 residues before it; the germline J gene fills it in. V and J are TRBV12-3 or TRBV12-4 and TRBJ2-7, with D possibly being TRBD2 (6 bases). V lost 8 bases to trimming and J lost 2 bases, with 13 bases between them. The length of the CDR3 is 13 residues. The CDR3 region is CASRMASAYEQYF. CDR3 bases read: TGTGCCAGCCGGATGGCTAGCGCCTACGAG.

This clone was observed many times. From the germline J gene comes the end of the CDR3, since the read stops 3 residues before it. The rearrangement uses TRBV5-4 and TRBJ2-3, with D possibly being TRBD2 (7 bases). Trimming left V 3 bases short and J 1 base short, with 12 bases between. This CDR3 has 15 amino acids. CDR1 SGHNT and CDR2 YYREEE come from the germline V gene (reference sequence). CDR3 DNA, as far as it was read: TGTGCCAGCAGCTCGAAGGGGGGGCGCACAGATACG. It codes for CASSSKGGRTDT. The whole CDR3 protein is CASSSKGGRTDTQYF.

This clone appeared many times. The missing CDR3 end, 3 residues past where the read stops, is filled in from the germline J gene. The rearrangement uses TRBV6-2 or TRBV6-3 and TRBJ1-1, with 9 bases matching TRBD1. The CDR3 consists of 16 residues. CDR1 and CDR2 (germline): MNHEY, SVGEGT. J was trimmed by 3 bases and V by 7 bases; bases with no gene match: 12. The CDR3 bases that were read are TGTGCCAGCACCTACTCTGGACAGGGGAGGGACACTGAA. Protein product: CASTYSGQGRDTE. The complete CDR3 reads CASTYSGQGRDTEAFF.

This clone was recorded many times. The read stops 3 residues short of the end of the CDR3; the missing end is completed from the germline J gene. V is TRBV19 and J is TRBJ2-7; 10 bases are shared with TRBD2. The V gene's germline CDR1 is LNHDA and CDR2 SQIVND (reference sequence). The CDR3 spans 15 residues. V trimming: 7 bases; J trimming: 4 bases; junction bases outside the gene matches: 10. The CDR3 region is CASKAAGGCLYEQYF. The CDR3 DNA, read in part, is TGTGCCAGTAAGGCAGCGGGGGGGTGTCTTTACGAG.

The sample holds many counts of this clone. The read ends 3 residues shy of where the CDR3 ends; the end is completed using the germline J gene. This rearrangement joins TRBV5-1 to TRBJ1-6, with TRBD1 matching over 7 bases. The V gene end was trimmed by 0 bases and the J gene end by 8 bases; junction bases not matched to a gene: 2. This CDR3 has 14 residues. Germline CDR1 and CDR2: SGHRS and YFSETQ. Partial CDR3 DNA: TGCGCCAGCAGCTTGGACACAGGGGATTCACCC. Its translation: CASSLDTGDSP. The complete CDR3 protein is CASSLDTGDSPLHF.

This clone was found many times. The read halts 3 residues ahead of the CDR3 end, with the missing end drawn from the germline J gene. The V call is TRBV7-8, the J call TRBJ2-1, with TRBD1 as a possible D gene (6 bases). V lost 2 bases, J lost 9 bases, and 8 bases lay in between. The CDR3 contains 12 residues. Germline-derived CDR1 and CDR2 are SGHVS and FQNEAQ. CDR3 residues: CASSLRGSEQFF. The sequenced part of the CDR3 DNA is TGTGCCAGCAGCTTAAGGGGGAGTGAG.

Notes on this clone: The sequenced fragment ends 3 residues before the CDR3 boundary, so the rest is inferred from the germline J gene. This chain uses TRBV23-1 with TRBJ2-3, with D possibly matching TRBD1 (5 bases). TRBV23-1 falls under the ORF class, with uncertain function. The CDR3 is 13 amino acids. CDR3 bases read: TGCGCCAGCAGTCAAATACCCTCAGGGCCG. Translated: CASSQIPSGP. The full CDR3 reads CASSQIPSGPQYF.

This clone showed up many times. The sequenced fragment ends 3 residues before the CDR3 boundary, so the rest is inferred from the germline J gene. The gene calls are TRBV2 and TRBJ2-2; perhaps TRBD2 as D (6 bases). Germline CDR1 reads SNHLY; CDR2 reads FYNNEI. The length of the CDR3 is 15 residues. Trimming took off 6 bases at V and 5 bases at J, with 16 bases between the two ends. CDR3 bases read: TGTGCCAGCAGACGGGACTCCCGGGAAACCGGGGAG. Its translation is CASRRDSRETGE. The whole CDR3 protein reads CASRRDSRETGELFF.

This clone was observed at least ten times. Sequencing ends 3 residues short of the CDR3 end; the germline J gene provides the rest. J is TRBJ1-3 and V is TRBV18; TRBD1 might be the D (6 bases). The germline CDR1 and CDR2 sequences are KGHSH and LQKENI. This CDR3 is 15 amino acids long. The germline V and J ends were trimmed by 4 bases and 4 bases, with 14 bases remaining between them. CDR3 residues: CASSRSDSLGNTIYF. The CDR3 DNA, read in part, is TGTGCCAGCTCACGGTCGGACAGCCTCGGAAACACC.

This clone showed up many times. Read data end 3 residues before the CDR3 end; the end is taken from the germline J gene. The chain carries TRBV7-6 and TRBJ1-2, with D maybe TRBD1 (5 bases). V shed 5 bases and J shed 1 base, with 11 bases lying between them. CDR3 size: 14 residues. Germline CDR1 SGHVS, CDR2 FNYEAQ. Incomplete CDR3 DNA: TGTGCCAGCAGCCCGACAGATATTAACTATGGC. Translation: CASSPTDINYG. The CDR3 as a whole reads CASSPTDINYGYTF. The variable domain in full, with the rest retrieved from reference TRBV7-6 and TRBJ1-2, is GAGVSQSPRYKVTKRGQDVALRCDPISGHVSLYWYRQALGQGPEFLTYFNYEAQQDKSGLPNDRFSAERPEGSISTLTIQRTEQRDSAMYRCASSPTDINYGYTFGSGTRLTVV.

This clone was recorded many times. The sequenced fragment ends 3 residues before the CDR3 boundary, so the rest is inferred from the germline J gene. The genes are TRBV4-1 and TRBJ1-5; TRBD1 is a possible D gene (6 bases). V lost 1 base and J 6 bases, leaving 13 bases between the germline ends. Germline V gene lookup returns CDR1 MGHRA and CDR2 YSYEKL. The CDR3 is 15 amino acids. The CDR3 protein is CASSQVGAPRQPQHF. The DNA read from the CDR3 is TGCGCCAGCAGCCAAGTGGGGGCGCCTCGTCAGCCC.